One sample yielded the 10 T cell receptor beta chains listed below, sequenced in a study of shared T cell receptors in the human thymus. This table comes from immunoSEQ multiplex PCR, and its TCRdb copy is limited to in-frame clones, with some not included. There are roughly 710,000 clones in the sample; roughly 88% occur only once, and approximately 0.01% lies in the top ten. Separately, the same data were catalogued under a study of human thymus T cells.

The specimen sequenced was thymocytes. Source of these receptors: a girl under three years old with a congenital heart defect.

A few counts support this clone. This chain uses TRBV5-1 with TRBJ1-2; D is possibly TRBD1 (6 bases). The CDR3 sequence is 14 residues long. The V and J ends lost 6 bases and 4 bases respectively, with 16 bases between them. The germline V gene has CDR1 SGHRS and CDR2 YFSETQ. The CDR3 DNA is TGCGCCAGCACCCTACCCGACAGGCCCTATGGCTACACCTTC. Its translation: CASTLPDRPYGYTF.

The chain combines TRBV5-1 with TRBJ2-1; 11 bases map to TRBD2. CDR1 is SGHRS, CDR2 YFSETQ, per germline. This CDR3 contains 15 residues. Trimming removed 6 bases from V and 4 bases from J; junction bases left unmatched: 6. CDR3 sequence: CASTQLAGDYNEQFF. The CDR3 coding sequence is TGCGCCAGCACCCAACTAGCGGGGGATTACAATGAGCAGTTCTTC.

This chain connects TRBV5-1 to TRBJ2-4; D is possibly TRBD2 (5 bases). CDR1 is SGHRS, CDR2 YFSETQ, per germline. Trimming stripped 1 base from V and 6 bases from J, with 8 bases between. This CDR3 region has 13 residues. The CDR3, as DNA: TGCGCCAGCAGCTTGCGGGGAACAAACATTCAGTACTTC. Protein: CASSLRGTNIQYF. Complete variable domain (other parts from reference TRBV5-1 and TRBJ2-4): KAGVTQTPRYLIKTRGQQVTLSCSPISGHRSVSWYQQTPGQGLQFLFEYFSETQRNKGNFPGRFSGRQFSNSRSEMNVSTLELGDSALYLCASSLRGTNIQYFGAGTRLSVL.

Here the CDR3 reads CASSPRTGQTNVLTF. The CDR3 nucleotides read TGTGCCAGCAGCCCCCGGACAGGCCAAACCAACGTCCTGACTTTC. J is TRBJ2-6 and V is TRBV11-2; 7 positions agree with TRBD1. The germline gives CDR1 SGHAT, CDR2 FQNNGV. This CDR3 has 15 residues. After removal of 5 bases from V and 8 bases from J, the junction contained 9 bases not matched to a gene.

As DNA, the CDR3 is TGTGCCAGCAGCCCCTCACAGAACACTGAAGCTTTCTTT. Its translation: CASSPSQNTEAFF. The chain couples TRBV27 to TRBJ1-1; no clear D gene. The CDR3 spans 13 residues. The germline gives CDR1 MNHEY, CDR2 SMNVEV (reference sequence). V gave up 6 bases and J gave up 1 base, with 9 bases separating them.

The chain has TRBV4-1 and TRBJ1-6; possibly TRBD1 for D (5 bases). V lost 0 bases to trimming and J lost 3 bases, with 6 bases between them. Germline V gives CDR1 MGHRA, CDR2 YSYEKL. This CDR3 spans 15 amino acids. CDR3 region: CASSQEGVYNSPLHF. As DNA, the CDR3 is TGCGCCAGCAGCCAAGAAGGGGTCTATAATTCACCCCTCCACTTT.

V usage is TRBV9 and J usage is TRBJ1-2, with a tentative D call TRBD1 (6 bases). CDR3 length equals 16 residues. Germline CDR1 reads SGDLS; CDR2 reads YYNGEE. V shed 3 bases and J shed 4 bases, with 19 bases lying between them. DNA for the CDR3: TGTGCCAGCAGCGGAGGGGGTTACGGGTCTGTCTATGGCTACACCTTC. It encodes CASSGGGYGSVYGYTF.

J is TRBJ2-1 and V is TRBV7-2, with D tentatively TRBD1 (6 bases). CDR1 and CDR2 from the germline V gene are SGHTA and FQGNSA. The CDR3 sequence is 14 residues long. Trimming took off 1 base at V and 7 bases at J, with 11 bases between the two ends. The CDR3 nucleotides are TGTGCCAGCAGCTTAGTCAGGGGTCCGAATGAGCAGTTCTTC. Translating gives CASSLVRGPNEQFF. The full variable domain, completed using reference TRBV7-2 and TRBJ2-1, is GAGVSQSPSNKVTEKGKDVELRCDPISGHTALYWYRQSLGQGLEFLIYFQGNSAPDKSGLPSDRFSAERTGGSVSTLTIQRTQQEDSAVYLCASSLVRGPNEQFFGPGTRLTVL.

The rearrangement uses TRBV7-9 and TRBJ1-6; the match to TRBD1 covers 7 bases. The CDR3 has 16 residues. V dropped 5 bases and J dropped 5; count of bases not matched to a gene: 9. From germline, CDR1 is SEHNR and CDR2 FQNEAQ (reference sequence). Here the CDR3 reads CASSLGSGTDNSPLHF. The CDR3 nucleotides read TGTGCCAGCAGCCTGGGGTCGGGGACAGATAATTCACCCCTCCACTTT.

The chain carries TRBV7-2 and TRBJ2-3; 8 positions agree with TRBD2. This CDR3 is built from 18 residues. With 0 bases clipped from V and 1 base from J, the junction kept 9 bases outside the gene matches. The germline CDR1 and CDR2 sequences are SGHTA and FQGNSA. The CDR3 DNA follows: TGTGCCAGCAGCTTAGCATCTCGCGGGGGGCCACGCACAGATACGCAGTATTTT. Translating it yields CASSLASRGGPRTDTQYF. Full variable domain (outside the CDR3, taken from reference TRBV7-2 and TRBJ2-3): GAGVSQSPSNKVTEKGKDVELRCDPISGHTALYWYRQSLGQGLEFLIYFQGNSAPDKSGLPSDRFSAERTGGSVSTLTIQRTQQEDSAVYLCASSLASRGGPRTDTQYFGPGTRLTVL.